This T cell receptor (beta chain) is from a study of identical twins. Findings and limits, study-wide: In monozygotic twins, models underestimated the sharing of out-of-frame TCR alpha.

This clonotype turned up a few times. The antigen is undetermined. The CDR3 is 15 residues long. TCRdb reprocessed the 5' RACE reads via MiXCR and lists one record per CDR3 protein. The repertoire holds around 480,000 distinct CDR3 sequences, with 14% as singletons. Another study also made use of these data, one on yellow fever vaccine responses in identical twins.

The rearrangement links TRBV21-1 to TRBJ2-1; the table's D call TRBD1 went unverified against the DNA. TRBV21-1 is tagged as a pseudogene. The receptor was isolated from a woman between 18 and 29 years old in good health. Sequenced input: CD4+ T cells sorted from blood. Written as DNA, the CDR3 is TGTGCCAGCAGCCCCCCCAGGGATGAGGACAATGAGCAGTTCTTC. The encoded protein is CASSPPRDEDNEQFF.